This T cell receptor (beta chain) was sequenced for a study of OX40 agonist ivuxolimab in advanced cancers. Across the whole study: There were three patients with partial responses, one having hepatocellular carcinoma and two cutaneous melanoma.

J lost 0 bases, V lost 5 bases, and 3 bases had no gene match. The germline gives CDR1 LNHDA, CDR2 SQIVND (reference sequence). CDR3 size: 15 residues. Study-wide findings and caveats: Expansion of clones was among the lowest in partial responders at 0.1-3.0 mg/kg.

Libraries were prepared by immunoSEQ multiplex PCR; TCRdb keeps only in-frame clonotypes and omits some of them. The data hold tens of thousands of clones, with around nine tenths observed a single time. As to this clone: Its matching antigen is unknown.

The rearrangement uses TRBV19 and TRBJ2-1; 8 bases line up with TRBD2. The sequences come from CD4+ or CD8+ T cells sorted from blood, collected in a trial of the OX40 agonist ivuxolimab. The sequence was obtained from an adult with an advanced solid tumor such as melanoma, head and neck, liver or kidney cancer. CDR3 protein: CASSVAGSSYNEQFF. Here the CDR3 DNA reads TGTGCCAGTAGTGTAGCGGGGAGCTCCTACAATGAGCAGTTCTTC.